This T cell receptor (beta chain) was sequenced during a study of OX40 agonist ivuxolimab in advanced cancers. Trimming took 5 bases from V and 3 from J, leaving 16 bases between them. The CDR3 contains 15 residues. The germline V gene has CDR1 LNHDA and CDR2 SQIVND (reference sequence). Data came from immunoSEQ multiplex PCR; TCRdb stores just in-frame clones and leaves some out. Of under 75,000 clones in the sample, over 75% were seen once. This clone occurred once. Its antigen is unknown. The study, taken as a whole, reports: Patients with a partial response at 0.1-3.0 mg/kg had among the lowest clonal expansion.

The TCR originated in an adult with an advanced solid tumor such as melanoma, head and neck, liver or kidney cancer. The V gene is TRBV19, the J gene TRBJ1-1; D unresolved. The specimen was CD4+ or CD8+ T cells sorted from blood, collected in a trial of the OX40 agonist ivuxolimab. The CDR3 DNA reads TGTGCCAGTAGTTCCCAGAGGTTGTGGGACACTGAAGCTTTCTTT. It translates to CASSSQRLWDTEAFF.